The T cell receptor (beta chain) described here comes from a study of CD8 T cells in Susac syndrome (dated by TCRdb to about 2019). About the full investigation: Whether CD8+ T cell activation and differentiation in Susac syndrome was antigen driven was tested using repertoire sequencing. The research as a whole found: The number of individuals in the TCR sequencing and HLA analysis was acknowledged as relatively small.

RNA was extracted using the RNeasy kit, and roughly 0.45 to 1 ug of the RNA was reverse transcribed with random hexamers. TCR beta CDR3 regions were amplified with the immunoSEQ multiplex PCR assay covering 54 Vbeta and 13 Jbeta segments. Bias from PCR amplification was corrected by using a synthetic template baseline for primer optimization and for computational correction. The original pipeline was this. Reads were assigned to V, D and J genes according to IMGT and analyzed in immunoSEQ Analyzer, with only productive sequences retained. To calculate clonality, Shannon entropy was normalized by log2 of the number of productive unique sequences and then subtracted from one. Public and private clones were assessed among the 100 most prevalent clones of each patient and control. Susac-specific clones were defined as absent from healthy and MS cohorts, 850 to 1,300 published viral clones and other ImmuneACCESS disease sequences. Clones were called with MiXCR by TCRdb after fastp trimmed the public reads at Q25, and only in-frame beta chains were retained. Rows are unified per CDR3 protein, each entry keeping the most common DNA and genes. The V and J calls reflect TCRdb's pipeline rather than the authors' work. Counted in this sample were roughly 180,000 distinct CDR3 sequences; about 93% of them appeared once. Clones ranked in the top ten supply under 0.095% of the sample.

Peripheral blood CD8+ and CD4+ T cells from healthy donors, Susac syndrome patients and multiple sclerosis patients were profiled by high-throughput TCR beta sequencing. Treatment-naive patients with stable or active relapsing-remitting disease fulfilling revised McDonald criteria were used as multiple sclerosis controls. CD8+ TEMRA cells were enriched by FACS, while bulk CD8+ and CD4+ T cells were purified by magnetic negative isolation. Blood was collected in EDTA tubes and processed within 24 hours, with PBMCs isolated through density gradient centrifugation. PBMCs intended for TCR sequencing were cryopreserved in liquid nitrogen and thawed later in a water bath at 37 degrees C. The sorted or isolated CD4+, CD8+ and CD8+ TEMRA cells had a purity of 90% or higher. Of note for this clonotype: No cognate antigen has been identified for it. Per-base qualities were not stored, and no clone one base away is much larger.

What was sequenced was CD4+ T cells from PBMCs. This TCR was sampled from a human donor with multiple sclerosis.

The CDR3 sequence is CASSLGQVGELFF. The DNA sequence follows: TGTGCCAGCAGCTTAGGGCAAGTCGGGGAGCTGTTTTTT. The sequence is built from TRBV7-3 and TRBJ2-2, with the D segment identity uncertain. V and J are truncated by 2 bases and 7 bases respectively, leaving an intervening sequence of 8 bases. From the cysteine up to the phenylalanine, the CDR3 has a length of 13 residues. The kept DNA is CDR3 alone, 39 bases in frame from the first base. As encoded in the germline V gene, CDR1 is SGHTA while CDR2 is FQGTGA.